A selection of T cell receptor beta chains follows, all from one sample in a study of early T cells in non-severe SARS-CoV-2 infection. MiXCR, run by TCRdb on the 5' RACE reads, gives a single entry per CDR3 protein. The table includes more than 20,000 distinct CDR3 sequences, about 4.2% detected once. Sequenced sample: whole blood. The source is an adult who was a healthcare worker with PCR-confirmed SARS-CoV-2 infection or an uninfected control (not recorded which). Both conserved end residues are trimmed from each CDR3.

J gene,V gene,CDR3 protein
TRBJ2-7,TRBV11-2,ASSPPTRRYEQY
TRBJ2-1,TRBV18,ASSPPGSRRSYNEQF
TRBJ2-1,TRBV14,ASSVRQTYNEQF
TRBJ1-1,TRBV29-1,SVDQGKSNTEAF
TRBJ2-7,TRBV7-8,ASSLGGSHLLEY
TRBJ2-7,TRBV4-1,ASSQESRDRGQY
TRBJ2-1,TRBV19,ASSRAGTSGGFEQF
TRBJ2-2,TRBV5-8,ASAISRAPSGELF
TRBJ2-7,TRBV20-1,SASQGLISYEQY
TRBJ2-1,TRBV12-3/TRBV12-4,ASSSKQGGDRDEQF
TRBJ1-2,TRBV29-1,SVASLRDGYT
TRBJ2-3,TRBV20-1,SARFPQTTDTQY
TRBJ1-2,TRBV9,ASSVDPRDEDGYT
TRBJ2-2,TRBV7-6,ASSLGVGQGTGELF
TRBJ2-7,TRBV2,ASISGSGYEQY
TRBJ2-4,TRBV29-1,SVFDRLTKNIQY
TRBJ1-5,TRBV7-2,ASSLAGGRSNQPQH
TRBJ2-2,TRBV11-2,ASRGLRQGRTGELF
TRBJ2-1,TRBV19,ASSKGLAGGYNEQF
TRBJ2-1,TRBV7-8,ASSLAGGRNEQF
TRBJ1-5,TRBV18,ASSRYSPGDGNQPQH
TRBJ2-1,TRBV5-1,ASSLGQGTYNEQF
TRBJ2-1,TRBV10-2,ASSEGPSSYNEQF
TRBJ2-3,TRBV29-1,SAQAGDRDTQY
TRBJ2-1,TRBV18,ASSPSGDEQF